This paragraph reports one T cell receptor beta chain. This record comes from a study of blood T cell repertoires in COVID-19. Background on the study: Nucleic acid was either cDNA or gDNA, and it came from T cells, B-cell-depleted T cells, or PBMCs.

Generated by immunoSEQ multiplex PCR, the TCRdb table keeps only in-frame clones and is missing some. The table records more than 45,000 clones, more than 75% of them present only once. Per germline, CDR1 SGHRS and CDR2 YFSETQ. Trimming cost V 4 bases and J 3 bases, with 8 bases left between them. There are 13 residues in the CDR3. The V and J genes are TRBV5-1 and TRBJ1-5, with unresolved D. The sequencing sample was made of peripheral blood. The receptor was isolated from an older woman with acute or convalescent COVID-19. The CDR3 spells CASSVRSNQPQHF. The CDR3 nucleotides are TGCGCCAGCAGCGTGAGATCCAATCAGCCCCAGCATTTT.